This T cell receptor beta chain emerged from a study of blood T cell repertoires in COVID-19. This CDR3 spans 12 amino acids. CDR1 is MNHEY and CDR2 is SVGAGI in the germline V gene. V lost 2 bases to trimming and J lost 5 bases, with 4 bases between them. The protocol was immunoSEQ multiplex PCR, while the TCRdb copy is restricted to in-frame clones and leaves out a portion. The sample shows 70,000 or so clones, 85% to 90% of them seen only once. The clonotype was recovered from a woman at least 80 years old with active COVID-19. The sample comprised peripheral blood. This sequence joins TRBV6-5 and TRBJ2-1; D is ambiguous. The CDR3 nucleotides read TGTGCCAGCAGTTACGGGCACAATGAGCAGTTCTTC. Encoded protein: CASSYGHNEQFF.